This T cell receptor beta chain was recorded in a study of shared clonotypes between healthy human individuals. Study-level points and caveats: About 5% was the fraction of naive CD4 clonotypes found shared across a few donors.

This clone was seen only a few times. What it recognizes is unknown. This CDR3 region has 14 residues. In the authors' methods: Because ImmunoSEQ provided only junction sequences with no quality scores, the filtering differed. The assay was immunoSEQ multiplex PCR, and TCRdb's table has in-frame clones only and misses some. V and J calls and clone size follow that table, whereas D and trimming were derived from the DNA. The sample yields over 300,000 clones, 80% to 90% seen once. The sequenced material came from memory CD8+ T cells sorted from blood. As to subset: CD45RO+ cells pooled with CCR7-negative TemRA cells. The clonotype originates from a young man in good health. The gene calls are TRBV21-1 and TRBJ2-7; the D call TRBD2 from the table was never checked on the DNA. TRBV21-1 is a recognized pseudogene. CDR3 sequence: CASSKGSGGYEQYF. The DNA for the CDR3 is TGTGCCAGCAGCAAGGGTAGCGGGGGCTACGAGCAGTACTTC.